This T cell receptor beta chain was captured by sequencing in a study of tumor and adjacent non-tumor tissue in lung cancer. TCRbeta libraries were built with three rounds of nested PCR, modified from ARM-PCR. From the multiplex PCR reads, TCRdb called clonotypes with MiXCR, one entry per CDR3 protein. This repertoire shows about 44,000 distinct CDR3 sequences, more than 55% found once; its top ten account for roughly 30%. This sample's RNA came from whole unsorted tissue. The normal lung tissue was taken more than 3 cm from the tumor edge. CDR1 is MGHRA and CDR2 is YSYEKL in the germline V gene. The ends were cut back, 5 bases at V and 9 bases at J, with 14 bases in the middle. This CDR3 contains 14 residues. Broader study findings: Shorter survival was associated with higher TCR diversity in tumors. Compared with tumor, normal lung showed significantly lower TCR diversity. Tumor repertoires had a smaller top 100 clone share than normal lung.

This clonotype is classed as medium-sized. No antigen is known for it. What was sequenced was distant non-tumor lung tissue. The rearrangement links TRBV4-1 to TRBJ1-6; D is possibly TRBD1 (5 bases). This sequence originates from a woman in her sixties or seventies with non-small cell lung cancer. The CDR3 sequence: CASSTRDEGSPLHF. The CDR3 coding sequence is TGCGCCAGCAGCACACGGGACGAGGGTTCACCCCTCCACTTT.